Listed below are T cell receptor beta chains from one sample, sequenced in a study of blood T cell repertoires in COVID-19. Generated by immunoSEQ multiplex PCR, the TCRdb table keeps only in-frame clones and is missing some. The sample has 250,000 to 300,000 clones; almost 85% are singletons. The source material was peripheral blood. The source is a man in his fifties with active or convalescent COVID-19. The CDR3 runs from the conserved cysteine through the conserved F or W. D genes are given only for firm matches. A row's size may be missing; if present it is once, few, many or a size class.

.	TRBJ1-6	TRBD1	TRBV5-6	TGTGCCAGCGCGGGACAGAATAATTCACCCCTCCACTTT	CASAGQNNSPLHF
few	TRBJ1-1	TRBD1	TRBV7-9	TGTGCCAGCAGCTTAGCACAGGGGAATCCGAACACTGAAGCTTTCTTT	CASSLAQGNPNTEAFF
.	TRBJ1-1	.	TRBV5-1	TGCGCCAGCAACCCCGGGAACAGAAAGAACACTGAAGCTTTCTTT	CASNPGNRKNTEAFF
.	TRBJ1-1	.	TRBV7-2	TGTGCCAGCAGCTTGTCGACTTTCGGCACTGAAGCTTTCTTT	CASSLSTFGTEAFF
.	TRBJ2-3	TRBD1	TRBV6-5	TGTGCCAGCAGTCTACAGGGGCCTGGAGGAGATACGCAGTATTTT	CASSLQGPGGDTQYF
few	TRBJ1-6	TRBD1	TRBV6-6	TGTGCCAGCAGCCCGACAGGGTTGGGTTCGTCCCTCCACTTT	CASSPTGLGSSLHF
.	TRBJ2-2	TRBD2	TRBV7-3	TGTGCCAGCAGCTTAACGGCGACTAGCGGGAGAAACACCGGGGAGCTGTTTTTT	CASSLTATSGRNTGELFF
.	TRBJ2-7	TRBD1	TRBV28	TGTGCCAGCAGTAGCGGACAGGGACCCTACGAGCAGTACTTC	CASSSGQGPYEQYF
.	TRBJ1-4	.	TRBV28	TGTGCCAGCAGTCCCGCGGGGGCTGCTGAGTCCGAAAAACTGTTTTTT	CASSPAGAAESEKLFF
many	TRBJ2-2	TRBD1	TRBV25-1	TGTGCCAGCAGTGACCCGGACAGGGCCAACACCGGGGAGCTGTTTTTT	CASSDPDRANTGELFF
.	TRBJ2-1	.	TRBV6-5	TGTGCCAGCAGATCGGCGGACAGCAATGAGCAGTTCTTC	CASRSADSNEQFF
.	TRBJ1-3	.	TRBV2	TGTGCCAGCAGTGTCGACAGGCTTGGAAACACCATATATTTT	CASSVDRLGNTIYF
once	TRBJ2-1	TRBD2	TRBV19	TGTGCCAGTAGTAAAGCACTAGCGGGCAATGAGCAGTTCTTC	CASSKALAGNEQFF
.	TRBJ2-1	TRBD2	TRBV5-4	TGTGCCAGCAGCTCCACAACTAGCGATGAGCAGTTCTTC	CASSSTTSDEQFF
.	TRBJ2-5	.	TRBV5-6	TGTGCCAGCAGCCGAGACAGACTAGAGACCCAGTACTTC	CASSRDRLETQYF
few	TRBJ2-1	.	TRBV12-3/TRBV12-4	TGTGCCAGCAAGAGAGGAAATGAGCAGTTCTTC	CASKRGNEQFF
.	TRBJ1-3	TRBD1	TRBV5-4	TGTGCCAGCAGCTGGGGGACAGCCTCTGGAAACACCATATATTTT	CASSWGTASGNTIYF
once	TRBJ2-2	TRBD1	TRBV29-1	TGCAGCGCAAGGGACAGGGGGCTTTCTGGGGAGCTGTTTTTT	CSARDRGLSGELFF
.	TRBJ1-6	.	TRBV28	TGTGCCAGCAAACTAACCTCTATGAGAAGTTCACCCCTCCACTTT	CASKLTSMRSSPLHF
.	TRBJ2-5	.	TRBV4-3	TGCGCCAGCAGCCAAGAAACGGGGTCGAAGGAGACCCAGTACTTC	CASSQETGSKETQYF
.	TRBJ2-1	.	TRBV28	TGTGCCAGCAGTCCCCCCCTAGCGTTCAATGAGCAGTTCTTC	CASSPPLAFNEQFF
.	TRBJ2-2	.	TRBV5-1	TGCGCCAGCAGCCGGGCTACAGGGCCCACCGGGGAGCTGTTTTTT	CASSRATGPTGELFF
.	TRBJ2-7	TRBD2	TRBV3-1/TRBV3-2	TGTGCCAGCAGCGCTCGCGGGGGCTACGAGCAGTACTTC	CASSARGGYEQYF
once	TRBJ1-1	.	TRBV6-6	TGTGCCAGCACTCTACAGATGAACACTGAAGCTTTCTTT	CASTLQMNTEAFF
.	TRBJ2-7	.	TRBV2	TGTGCCAGCCACAAAGGGGCCAGCTACGAGCAGTACTTC	CASHKGASYEQYF
.	TRBJ2-5	.	TRBV5-6	TGTGCCAGCAGCTACCGGGGGGCACCCCAAGAGACCCAGTACTTC	CASSYRGAPQETQYF